Listed here are 12 T cell receptor beta chains from one sample, sequenced in a study of cytomegalovirus exposure and HLA in healthy donors. It was with 60 Vbeta and 13 Jbeta primers that the PCR ran. Clones were sequenced by immunoSEQ multiplex PCR, and TCRdb holds only the in-frame ones, with some missing. There are nearly 200,000 clones in the sample; 82% occur only once, and about 0.094% lies in the top ten. Sample: PBMCs. The receptors were gathered from a boy younger than 10 in good health and CMV-seronegative.

This chain joins TRBV7-9 and TRBJ2-3, with 8 bases aligning to TRBD1. CDR1 is SEHNR and CDR2 is FQNEAQ in the germline V gene (reference sequence). This CDR3 comprises 15 residues. Losses at the gene ends were 11 bases for V and 3 bases for J; bases not matched to a gene: 13. CDR3 in amino acids: CAAGPWTGRTDTQYF. In nucleotides, the CDR3 is TGTGCCGCAGGACCGTGGACAGGGAGGACAGATACGCAGTATTTT. The full variable domain, rest sourced from reference TRBV7-9 and TRBJ2-3, is DTGVSQNPRHKITKRGQNVTFRCDPISEHNRLYWYRQTLGQGPEFLTYFQNEAQLEKSRLLSDRFSAERPKGSFSTLEIQRTEQGDSAMYLCAAGPWTGRTDTQYFGPGTRLTVL.

This clone was recorded a few times. This chain joins TRBV19 and TRBJ1-5; a possible D gene is TRBD1 (5 bases). CDR3 length: 16 residues. The V and J ends lost 11 bases and 7 bases respectively, with 27 bases between them. The germline gives CDR1 LNHDA, CDR2 SQIVND (reference sequence). Written as DNA, the CDR3 is TGTGCCCCCAGTAGGGGCAGGGCCGCCCTTACGCAGCCCCAGCATTTT. Translating gives CAPSRGRAALTQPQHF. The variable domain in full, completed from reference TRBV19 and TRBJ1-5, reads DGGITQSPKYLFRKEGQNVTLSCEQNLNHDAMYWYRQDPGQGLRLIYYSQIVNDFQKGDIAEGYSVSREKKESFPLTVTSAQKNPTAFYLCAPSRGRAALTQPQHFGDGTRLSIL.

The rearrangement joins TRBV11-3 to TRBJ2-3, with 9 bases aligning to TRBD2. The germline V gene has CDR1 SGHNT and CDR2 YENEEA. The CDR3 is 17 residues long. Losses at the gene ends were 2 bases for V and 1 base for J; bases not matched to a gene: 7. The CDR3: CASSLRASGAGTDTQYF. The CDR3 DNA sequence: TGTGCCAGCAGCTTAAGGGCTAGCGGGGCCGGCACAGATACGCAGTATTTT.

The chain employs TRBV9 and TRBJ2-1; 7 bases fit TRBD2. Germline V gene data show CDR1 as SGDLS and CDR2 as YYNGEE. V lost 4 bases, J lost 1 base, and 2 bases stayed unmatched. The CDR3 contains 14 residues. The CDR3 DNA reads TGTGCCAGCAGCTCTAGCGGTTCCTACAATGAGCAGTTCTTC. It is translated as CASSSSGSYNEQFF.

The chain combines TRBV7-6 with TRBJ2-7; 9 bases map to TRBD2. This CDR3 spans 13 amino acids. Germline assignment: CDR1 SGHVS and CDR2 FNYEAQ. The V gene end was trimmed by 2 bases and the J gene end by 6 bases; junction bases not matched to a gene: 2. CDR3 coding DNA: TGTGCCAGCAGCTTAATGCGGGAGGGCGAGCAGTACTTC. Encoded protein: CASSLMREGEQYF.

This chain connects TRBV19 to TRBJ2-1, with D maybe TRBD1 (5 bases). Germline V gene sequence: CDR1 LNHDA, CDR2 SQIVND (reference sequence). Trimming took 4 bases from V and 6 from J, leaving 10 bases between them. The CDR3 runs to 13 residues. The CDR3 DNA sequence: TGTGCCAGTAGTAGGGGCAGCCTCAATGAGCAGTTCTTC. It specifies CASSRGSLNEQFF.

The V call is TRBV11-2, the J call TRBJ1-3; D is perhaps TRBD1 (5 bases). Trimming left V 5 bases short and J 11 bases short, with 19 bases between. Germline loops: CDR1 SGHAT, CDR2 FQNNGV. The CDR3 consists of 14 residues. The chain's CDR3 is CASSPEPGERAIYF. The CDR3 DNA sequence: TGTGCCAGCAGCCCGGAACCGGGGGAACGGGCCATATATTTT.

The rearrangement joins TRBV11-1 to TRBJ2-5; 7 nucleotides align to TRBD2. The CDR3 spans 15 residues. V dropped 5 bases and J dropped 5; count of bases not matched to a gene: 11. Germline loops: CDR1 SGHAT, CDR2 FQDESV (reference sequence). CDR3 nucleotides: TGTGCCAGCAGCCGTTACGTGGACGGGGGGGAGACCCAGTACTTC. It specifies CASSRYVDGGETQYF.

V usage is TRBV5-4 and J usage is TRBJ2-1; TRBD2 agrees at 15 bases. V lost 4 bases to trimming and J lost 4 bases; unmatched junction nucleotides: 6. The CDR3 is made up of 17 amino acids. The germline V gene has CDR1 SGHNT and CDR2 YYREEE (reference sequence). CDR3 in amino acids: CASSPGLAGGVYNEQFF. CDR3 DNA sequence: TGTGCCAGCAGCCCTGGACTAGCGGGGGGGGTATACAATGAGCAGTTCTTC.

A few counts support this clone. The chain combines TRBV11-2 with TRBJ2-3, with D possibly being TRBD2 (5 bases). This CDR3 region has 12 residues. CDR1 is SGHAT and CDR2 is FQNNGV in the germline V gene. V shed 5 bases and J shed 9 bases, with 12 bases lying between them. The CDR3 DNA sequence: TGTGCCAGCAGCCCCGACTACGACACGCAGTATTTT. Protein: CASSPDYDTQYF.

The rearrangement uses TRBV7-9 and TRBJ2-3, with 9 bases identical to TRBD2. This CDR3 has 17 residues. V trimming: 5 bases; J trimming: 3 bases; junction bases outside the gene matches: 12. Germline lookup yields CDR1 SEHNR and CDR2 FQNEAQ (reference sequence). The CDR3 region is CASSTGWSREGTDTQYF. In nucleotides, the CDR3 is TGTGCCAGCAGCACAGGGTGGTCGCGGGAGGGTACAGATACGCAGTATTTT.

V gene TRBV7-3 combines with J gene TRBJ2-1; 8 bases agree with TRBD2. The length of the CDR3 is 14 residues. V lost 5 bases, J lost 6 bases, and 6 bases stayed unmatched. Germline CDR1 reads SGHTA; CDR2 reads FQGTGA. This CDR3 reads CASSVRGGPNEQFF. The CDR3 coding sequence is TGTGCCAGCAGCGTTCGGGGGGGCCCCAATGAGCAGTTCTTC.